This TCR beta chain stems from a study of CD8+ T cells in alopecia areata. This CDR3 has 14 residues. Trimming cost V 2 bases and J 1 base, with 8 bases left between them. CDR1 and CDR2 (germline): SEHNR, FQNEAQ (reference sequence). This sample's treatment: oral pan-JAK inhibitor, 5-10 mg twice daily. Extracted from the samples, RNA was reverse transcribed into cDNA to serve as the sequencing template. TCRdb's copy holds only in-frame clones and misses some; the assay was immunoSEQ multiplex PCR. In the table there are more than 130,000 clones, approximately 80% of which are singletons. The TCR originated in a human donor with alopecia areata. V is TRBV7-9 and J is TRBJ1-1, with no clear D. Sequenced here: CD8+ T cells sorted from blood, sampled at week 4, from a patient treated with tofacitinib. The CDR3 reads CASSLLGGNTEAFF. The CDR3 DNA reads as TGTGCCAGCAGCTTATTGGGTGGGAACACTGAAGCTTTCTTT. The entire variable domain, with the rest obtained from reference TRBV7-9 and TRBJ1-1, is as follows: DTGVSQNPRHKITKRGQNVTFRCDPISEHNRLYWYRQTLGQGPEFLTYFQNEAQLEKSRLLSDRFSAERPKGSFSTLEIQRTEQGDSAMYLCASSLLGGNTEAFFGQGTRLTVV.